This T cell receptor (beta chain) originates from a study of blood T cell repertoires in COVID-19. This table comes from immunoSEQ multiplex PCR, and its TCRdb copy is limited to in-frame clones, with some not included. The sample contains 66,000 or so clones, around 80% of which appear only once. The CDR3 loop spans 16 amino acids. The ends lost 3 bases at V and 6 bases at J; junction bases unmatched: 9. Germline CDR1 reads SGDLS; CDR2 reads YYNGEE. This clone was recorded once. The genes are TRBV9 and TRBJ1-6, with 7 bases fitting TRBD1. Sequenced input: peripheral blood. The TCR was taken from a human donor in a cohort sampled during active COVID-19. The CDR3 nucleotides are TGTGCCAGCAGCGCCTCGACAGGGTTCGGTAATTCACCCCTCCACTTT. It codes for CASSASTGFGNSPLHF.